This TCR beta chain was recorded in a study of blood T cell repertoires in COVID-19. Libraries were prepared by immunoSEQ multiplex PCR; TCRdb keeps only in-frame clonotypes and omits some of them. The data hold about 230,000 clones, with around nine tenths observed a single time. The sample holds a few counts of this clone. CDR3 size: 15 residues. V trimming: 6 bases; J trimming: 2 bases; junction bases outside the gene matches: 9. Looked up from germline, CDR1 is LNHDA and CDR2 is SQIVND (reference sequence). The sequencing sample was made of PBMCs or T cells enriched from blood (not recorded which). The clonotype originates from a woman in her twenties or thirties with acute COVID-19. V gene TRBV19 combines with J gene TRBJ1-1, with 7 bases lining up with TRBD1. DNA for the CDR3: TGTGCCAGTAGCTGGAGAAGGGGGCAAAACACTGAAGCTTTCTTT. As protein: CASSWRRGQNTEAFF.